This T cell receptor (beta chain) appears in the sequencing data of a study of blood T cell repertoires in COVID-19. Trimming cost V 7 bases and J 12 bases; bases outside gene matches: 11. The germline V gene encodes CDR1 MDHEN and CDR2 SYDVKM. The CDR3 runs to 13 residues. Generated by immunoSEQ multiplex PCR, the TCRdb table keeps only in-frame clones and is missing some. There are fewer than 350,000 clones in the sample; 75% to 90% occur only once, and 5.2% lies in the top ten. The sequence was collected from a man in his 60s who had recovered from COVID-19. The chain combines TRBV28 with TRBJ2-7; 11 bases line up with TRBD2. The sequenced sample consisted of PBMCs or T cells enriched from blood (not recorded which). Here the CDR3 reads CASTLVSGRAVYF. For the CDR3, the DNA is TGTGCCAGCACCTTAGTTAGCGGGAGGGCGGTGTACTTC.